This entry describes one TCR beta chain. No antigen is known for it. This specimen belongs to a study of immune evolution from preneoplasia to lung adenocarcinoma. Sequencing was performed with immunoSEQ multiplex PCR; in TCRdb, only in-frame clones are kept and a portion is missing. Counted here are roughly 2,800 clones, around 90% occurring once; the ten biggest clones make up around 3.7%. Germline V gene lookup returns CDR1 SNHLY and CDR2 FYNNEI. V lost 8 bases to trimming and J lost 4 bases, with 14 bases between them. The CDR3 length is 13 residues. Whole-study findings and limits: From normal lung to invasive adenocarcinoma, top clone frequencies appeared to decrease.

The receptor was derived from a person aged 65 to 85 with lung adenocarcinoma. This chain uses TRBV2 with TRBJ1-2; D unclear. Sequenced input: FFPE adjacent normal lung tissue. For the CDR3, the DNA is TGTGCCAGCGGGTCTTCCCGCTTCTATGGCTACACCTTC. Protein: CASGSSRFYGYTF.